The 32 T cell receptor beta chains given below trace back to one sample, sequenced in a study. One entry per CDR3 protein, called by TCRdb with MiXCR from the RT-PCR reads. The repertoire holds about 6,100 distinct CDR3 sequences, with approximately 89% as singletons. The material sequenced was memory CD4+ T cells from blood. The receptors derive from a female donor in good health, serving as a healthy control.

This clonotype is a singleton in its sample. This beta chain represents an off-target read in a library built for alpha chains; its size is of limited meaning. The rearrangement links TRBV19 to TRBJ1-2; no clear D gene. Germline CDR1 is LNHDA and CDR2 is SQIVND (reference sequence). The CDR3 totals 12 residues. Trimming shortened V by 3 bases and J by 3 bases, and 5 bases separated the two germline ends. The CDR3 region is CASSIRYYGYTF. DNA for the CDR3: TGTGCCAGTAGTATCCGGTACTATGGCTACACCTTC. The variable domain in full, with the rest retrieved from reference TRBV19 and TRBJ1-2, is DGGITQSPKYLFRKEGQNVTLSCEQNLNHDAMYWYRQDPGQGLRLIYYSQIVNDFQKGDIAEGYSVSREKKESFPLTVTSAQKNPTAFYLCASSIRYYGYTFGSGTRLTVV.

About this clonotype itself: The library was prepared for alpha chains; this beta chain is a stray read, so its frequency means little. The chain is built from TRBV15 and TRBJ1-2; 7 bases are shared with TRBD1. The V segment lost 4 bases and the J segment 7 bases; nucleotides outside the gene matches: 9. The CDR3 spans 14 residues. Germline V gene lookup returns CDR1 LNHNV and CDR2 YYDKDF (reference sequence). The CDR3: CATSKGDRVAGYTF. The CDR3 DNA sequence: TGTGCCACCAGCAAAGGAGACAGGGTCGCTGGCTACACCTTC.

Only one count was recorded for this clonotype. This beta chain slipped into a library made for alpha chains as a stray read, so its size is not meaningful. The chain combines TRBV6-1 with TRBJ2-7; perhaps D is TRBD1 or TRBD2 (5 bases each). CDR1 is MNHNS and CDR2 is SASEGT in the germline V gene. V lost 6 bases, J lost 1 base, and 13 bases lay in between. The CDR3 length is 14 residues. The CDR3 DNA reads TGTGCCAGCAGCCGGGACCTCCGGTCCTACGAGCAGTACTTC. It specifies CASSRDLRSYEQYF.

Comments on this clonotype: This beta chain was picked up by a library intended for alpha chains and is off target, so its count carries little meaning. The chain carries TRBV4-1 and TRBJ2-5; TRBD2 agrees at 7 bases. Trimming cost V 1 base and J 2 bases; bases outside gene matches: 4. Germline V CDR1 and CDR2: MGHRA, YSYEKL. The length of the CDR3 is 15 residues. The CDR3 reads CASSQGSGIQETQYF. CDR3 DNA sequence: TGCGCCAGCAGCCAAGGAAGCGGGATACAAGAGACCCAGTACTTC.

In its sample, this clonotype was seen once. This beta chain is off target for a library built for alpha chains, so its abundance means little. The rearrangement joins TRBV7-2 to TRBJ2-1; a weak D match, TRBD1 (6 bases). The ends were cut back, 5 bases at V and 4 bases at J, with 12 bases in the middle. Germline CDR1 reads SGHTA; CDR2 reads FQGNSA. The CDR3 covers 14 residues. The CDR3 sequence is CASSPGQSYNEQFF. In DNA form, the CDR3 reads TGTGCCAGCAGCCCAGGACAGAGTTACAATGAGCAGTTCTTC.

As concerns this clonotype: This beta chain was picked up by a library intended for alpha chains and is off target, so its count carries little meaning. V gene TRBV6-6 combines with J gene TRBJ1-5; D unresolved. Trimming took off 8 bases at V and 5 bases at J, with 7 bases between the two ends. CDR1 and CDR2 from the germline V gene are MNHNY and SVGAGI (reference sequence). The CDR3 is made up of 11 amino acids. Here the CDR3 DNA reads TGTGCCAGCGGCCCTGATCAGCCCCAGCATTTT. It yields the protein CASGPDQPQHF.

On this clonotype: Because this beta chain is a stray read in a library intended to capture alpha chains, its abundance should not be given much weight. The V call is TRBV7-3, the J call TRBJ2-1; TRBD2 aligns across 10 bases. The CDR3 has 15 residues. J was trimmed by 10 bases and V by 4 bases; bases with no gene match: 10. Germline V lookup: CDR1 SGHTA, CDR2 FQGTGA. In DNA form, the CDR3 reads TGTGCCAGCAGCTCCGCCAGCGGGGGGGCAGAGGAGCAGTTCTTC. Translating gives CASSSASGGAEEQFF.

For this clonotype: In a library made to pick up alpha chains, this beta chain is a stray read with a size that means little. The chain joins TRBV20-1 to TRBJ1-2; D unclear. Trimming left V 4 bases short and J 4 bases short, with 13 bases between. The CDR3 covers 13 residues. The germline V gene has CDR1 DFQATT and CDR2 SNEGSKA (reference sequence). CDR3 in amino acids: CSANGEQFYGYTF. CDR3 DNA sequence: TGCAGTGCTAATGGAGAACAGTTCTATGGCTACACCTTC.

About this clonotype: This beta chain was picked up by a library intended for alpha chains and is off target, so its count carries little meaning. The chain links TRBV20-1 to TRBJ1-1, with D hard to call. Trimming left V 6 bases short and J 1 base short, with 9 bases between. The CDR3 runs to 12 residues. The germline gives CDR1 DFQATT, CDR2 SNEGSKA (reference sequence). The CDR3 here is CSALSGNTEAFF. The DNA of the CDR3 is TGCAGTGCCCTGTCAGGGAACACTGAAGCTTTCTTT.

With respect to this clonotype: This beta chain slipped into a library made for alpha chains as a stray read, so its size is not meaningful. The gene calls are TRBV5-1 and TRBJ2-1; either TRBD1 or TRBD2 may fit D (5 bases each). This CDR3 spans 14 amino acids. Deletions cut 4 bases from V and 4 bases from J, with 12 bases between. CDR1 and CDR2 (germline): SGHRS, YFSETQ. In DNA form, the CDR3 reads TGCGCCAGCAGCCACGGGACGGAATACAATGAGCAGTTCTTC. Residues: CASSHGTEYNEQFF.

To note about this clonotype: With the library built for alpha chains, this beta chain is off target and its frequency is not meaningful. This chain joins TRBV29-1 and TRBJ2-5, with D perhaps TRBD1 (5 bases). The germline V gene encodes CDR1 SQVTM and CDR2 ANQGSEA. This CDR3 is built from 15 residues. Trimming took off 8 bases at V and 1 base at J, with 20 bases between the two ends. The CDR3 region is CSPGCDSILQETQYF. In DNA, the CDR3 is TGCAGCCCCGGGTGCGACAGCATACTCCAAGAGACCCAGTACTTC.

This clonotype was counted once. This beta chain slipped into a library made for alpha chains as a stray read, so its size is not meaningful. The chain couples TRBV6-6 to TRBJ2-7; D is possibly TRBD1 or TRBD2 (5 bases each). This CDR3 is 14 amino acids long. The germline V gene has CDR1 MNHNY and CDR2 SVGAGI (reference sequence). V was trimmed by 6 bases and J by 0 bases, leaving 12 bases between them. CDR3 loop: CASSWGRYSYEQYF. DNA of the CDR3: TGTGCCAGCAGCTGGGGACGGTACTCCTACGAGCAGTACTTC.

Worth noting for this clonotype: This beta chain is an unintended read in a library built for alpha chains; its size means little. The genes are TRBV5-1 and TRBJ2-2; maybe TRBD1 (5 bases). CDR3 length: 15 residues. Germline assignment: CDR1 SGHRS and CDR2 YFSETQ. V was trimmed by 0 bases and J by 3 bases, leaving 9 bases between them. The CDR3 loop reads CASSLVGPDTGELFF. The CDR3 DNA reads TGCGCCAGCAGCTTGGTGGGGCCCGACACCGGGGAGCTGTTTTTT.

Points on this clonotype: Since it is a stray read in a library aimed at alpha chains, this beta chain has a size that is not meaningful. The chain carries TRBV4-3 and TRBJ2-2; a possible D gene is TRBD2 (5 bases). Trimming stripped 1 base from V and 2 bases from J, with 11 bases between. The CDR3 contains 16 residues. From germline, CDR1 is LGHNA and CDR2 YSLEER. The chain's CDR3 is CASSQVLLANTGELFF. The CDR3 nucleotides are TGCGCCAGCAGCCAAGTTCTGCTAGCCAACACCGGGGAGCTGTTTTTT.

Details on this clonotype: This beta chain lies outside the target of a library built for alpha chains; its clone size means little. The chain recombines TRBV3-1 with TRBJ1-1; tentative D call: TRBD1 (5 bases). The CDR3 loop spans 12 amino acids. Germline V lookup: CDR1 LGHDT, CDR2 YNNKEL (reference sequence). V was cut by 4 bases and J by 6 bases, with 9 bases left in between. The CDR3 DNA is TGTGCCAGCAGCCGGGACTTCTCTGAAGCTTTCTTT. It encodes CASSRDFSEAFF. The complete variable domain, with remaining parts taken from reference TRBV3-1 and TRBJ1-1, reads DTAVSQTPKYLVTQMGNDKSIKCEQNLGHDTMYWYKQDSKKFLKIMFSYNNKELIINETVPNRFSPKSPDKAHLNLHINSLELGDSAVYFCASSRDFSEAFFGQGTRLTVV.

On this clonotype: A library prepared for alpha chains yielded this beta chain as an off-target read; its size is of little meaning. This chain connects TRBV24-1 to TRBJ2-2; D gene uncertain. The CDR3 consists of 14 residues. Germline CDR1 and CDR2: KGHDR and SFDVKD. Trimming stripped 7 bases from V and 1 base from J, with 9 bases between. CDR3: CATSKTQNTGELFF. In DNA form, the CDR3 reads TGTGCCACCAGCAAAACACAGAACACCGGGGAGCTGTTTTTT.

Details on this clonotype: Because this beta chain is a stray read in a library intended to capture alpha chains, its abundance should not be given much weight. This chain uses TRBV28 with TRBJ2-2; possibly TRBD1 for D (6 bases). V dropped 10 bases and J dropped 6 bases, with 15 bases sitting between them. Germline CDR1 MDHEN, CDR2 SYDVKM. The CDR3 contains 13 residues. The CDR3 region is CATSRTGPGELFF. The CDR3 DNA is TGTGCCACCAGCCGCACAGGGCCCGGGGAGCTGTTTTTT.

In the case of this clonotype: Little can be read into the size of this beta chain, an off-target read in a library designed for alpha chains. V and J are TRBV20-1 and TRBJ1-6; D not certain. The CDR3 has 13 residues. CDR1 and CDR2 (germline): DFQATT, SNEGSKA (reference sequence). The V end lost 2 bases, the J end lost 10 bases, and 12 bases lay between the germline ends. DNA for the CDR3: TGCAGTGCTAGATCTAATTTGGCCTCACCCCTCCACTTT. Its translation: CSARSNLASPLHF.

With regard to this clonotype: A library prepared for alpha chains yielded this beta chain as an off-target read; its size is of little meaning. CDR3 protein: CASRSPPRGTEAFF. CDR3 coding DNA: TGTGCCAGCCGTAGTCCCCCTCGGGGCACTGAAGCTTTCTTT. This chain connects TRBV27 to TRBJ1-1; D not resolved. The germline V gene encodes CDR1 MNHEY and CDR2 SMNVEV (reference sequence). The CDR3 totals 14 residues. V was trimmed by 8 bases and J by 4 bases, leaving 17 bases between them.

As to this clonotype: This beta chain was picked up by a library intended for alpha chains and is off target, so its count carries little meaning. This chain uses TRBV7-2 with TRBJ2-7, with D maybe TRBD1 (5 bases). Looked up from germline, CDR1 is SGHTA and CDR2 is FQGNSA. The V and J ends lost 4 bases and 2 bases respectively, with 6 bases between them. The CDR3 is 12 residues long. The CDR3: CASSWGTYEQYF. The CDR3 nucleotides read TGTGCCAGCAGCTGGGGCACCTACGAGCAGTACTTC.

Regarding this clonotype: As an off-target read in a library built for alpha chains, this beta chain has a frequency of little significance. V gene TRBV7-6 combines with J gene TRBJ2-1; 12 bases fit TRBD2. CDR3 length equals 18 residues. Germline-derived CDR1 and CDR2 are SGHVS and FNYEAQ. With 5 bases clipped from V and 0 bases from J, the junction kept 8 bases outside the gene matches. The CDR3, as DNA: TGTGCCAGCAGCACAGGACTAGCGGGGACCAGCTCCTACAATGAGCAGTTCTTC. This codes for CASSTGLAGTSSYNEQFF.

Of note for this clonotype: As an off-target read in a library built for alpha chains, this beta chain has a frequency of little significance. The genes are TRBV6-2 or TRBV6-3 and TRBJ2-2; TRBD1 might be the D (5 bases). Trimming stripped 6 bases from V and 1 base from J, with 21 bases between. CDR1 and CDR2 from the germline V gene are MNHEY and SVGEGT. The CDR3 extends over 18 amino acids. This chain's CDR3 is CASSRTIRQGKNTGELFF. CDR3 coding DNA: TGTGCCAGCAGCCGAACGATTCGGCAGGGAAAGAACACCGGGGAGCTGTTTTTT.

Regarding this clonotype: Within a library made for alpha chains, this beta chain is off target, and its count is uninformative. The chain carries TRBV5-6 and TRBJ2-1; tentative D call: TRBD1 (6 bases). In germline, CDR1 is SGHDT, CDR2 YYEEEE. The V gene lost 4 bases and the J gene lost 5 bases, with 13 bases spanning the gap. The CDR3 contains 14 residues. CDR3 region: CASSPWPGDNEQFF. The CDR3 coding sequence is TGTGCCAGCAGCCCCTGGCCAGGGGACAATGAGCAGTTCTTC.

Comment on this clonotype: Because the library targeted alpha chains, this beta chain is an off-target read whose size means little. The chain is built from TRBV7-2 and TRBJ2-1, with 9 bases aligning to TRBD1. This CDR3 is 14 amino acids long. Germline-derived CDR1 and CDR2 are SGHTA and FQGNSA. Trimming removed 5 bases from V and 6 bases from J; junction bases left unmatched: 5. CDR3 sequence: CASSRKDRGNEQFF. CDR3 nucleotides: TGTGCCAGCAGCAGAAAGGACAGGGGCAATGAGCAGTTCTTC.

As to this clonotype: The library was designed around alpha chains, so this beta chain is a stray read whose abundance carries little weight. This sequence joins TRBV29-1 and TRBJ2-1; 10 bases fit TRBD1. The trim removed 7 bases at V and 2 bases at J, leaving 5 bases unmatched. The germline V gene encodes CDR1 SQVTM and CDR2 ANQGSEA. This CDR3 is built from 14 residues. CDR3 sequence (DNA): TGCAGCGCCGCAGGGACAGGGGCCTACAATGAGCAGTTCTTC. This gives the protein CSAAGTGAYNEQFF.

As regards this clonotype: The library was prepared for alpha chains; this beta chain is a stray read, so its frequency means little. The chain employs TRBV6-5 and TRBJ1-2; tentatively, D is TRBD1 (6 bases). This CDR3 is built from 14 residues. Per germline, CDR1 MNHEY and CDR2 SVGAGI. The V end was cut by 6 bases, the J end by 4 bases, with 15 bases between. CDR3 DNA: TGTGCCAGCAGCCCTTCGACAGGCTTCTATGGCTACACCTTC. It specifies CASSPSTGFYGYTF.

As concerns this clonotype: A library made for alpha chains picked up this beta chain off target, so its size means little. The gene calls are TRBV12-3 or TRBV12-4 and TRBJ1-6; a weak D match, TRBD1 (6 bases). CDR3 size: 15 residues. Trimming cost V 6 bases and J 7 bases, with 16 bases left between them. The DNA for the CDR3 is TGTGCCAGCAGGGCTCACAGGGCACCGAATTCACCCCTCCACTTT. Translated: CASRAHRAPNSPLHF.

As to this clonotype: This beta chain slipped into a library made for alpha chains as a stray read, so its size is not meaningful. The chain joins TRBV20-1 to TRBJ2-7, with D hard to call. V dropped 2 bases and J dropped 3 bases, with 11 bases sitting between them. The CDR3 consists of 13 residues. From germline, CDR1 is DFQATT and CDR2 SNEGSKA (reference sequence). The CDR3 bases are TGCAGTGCTAGATCTCCGACAAGCTACGAGCAGTACTTC. Translated, it gives CSARSPTSYEQYF.

To note about this clonotype: The library was designed around alpha chains, so this beta chain is a stray read whose abundance carries little weight. This chain connects TRBV7-7 to TRBJ2-7, with D unresolved. The CDR3 extends over 15 amino acids. Germline loops: CDR1 SSHAT, CDR2 FNYEAQ (reference sequence). V shed 4 bases and J shed 0 bases, with 13 bases lying between them. For the CDR3, the DNA is TGTGCCAGCAGCTACCCACAGCTGAGCTCCTACGAGCAGTACTTC. It translates to CASSYPQLSSYEQYF.

Remarks on this clonotype: For a library built for alpha chains, this beta chain is a stray read; little rests on its size. The rearrangement joins TRBV7-6 to TRBJ2-1; D gene uncertain. The germline gives CDR1 SGHVS, CDR2 FNYEAQ. Trimming cost V 2 bases and J 1 base, with 12 bases left between them. The CDR3 is 16 residues long. The CDR3 loop is CASSLTQAISYNEQFF. DNA of the CDR3: TGTGCCAGCAGCTTAACCCAGGCTATTTCCTACAATGAGCAGTTCTTC.

A note on this clonotype: A library prepared for alpha chains yielded this beta chain as an off-target read; its size is of little meaning. V and J are TRBV20-1 and TRBJ1-2; TRBD1 agrees at 7 bases. The germline CDR1 and CDR2 sequences are DFQATT and SNEGSKA (reference sequence). Trimming at V came to 6 bases and at J to 1 base, leaving 8 bases not matched to a gene. The CDR3 extends over 14 amino acids. CDR3 residues: CSADGTDYNYGYTF. Written as DNA, the CDR3 is TGCAGTGCAGACGGGACAGATTATAACTATGGCTACACCTTC.

A word on this clonotype: Found in a library prepared for alpha chains, this beta chain is an off-target read, and its abundance has little meaning. The chain carries TRBV6-5 and TRBJ2-7, with D hard to call. V was shortened by 2 bases and J by 9 bases, with 8 bases between the two germline ends. Germline values: CDR1 MNHEY, CDR2 SVGAGI. CDR3 size: 11 residues. The CDR3: CASSYSGTQYF. Here the CDR3 DNA reads TGTGCCAGCAGTTACAGTGGCACGCAGTACTTC.